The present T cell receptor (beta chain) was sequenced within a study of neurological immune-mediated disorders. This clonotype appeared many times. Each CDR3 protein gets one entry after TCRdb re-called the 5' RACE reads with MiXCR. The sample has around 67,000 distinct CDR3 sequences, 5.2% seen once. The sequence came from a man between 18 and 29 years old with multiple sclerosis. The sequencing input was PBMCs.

CDR3 DNA sequence: TGTGCCACCAGTGATTTTCGCCGACAGGGCCGGGAGACCCAGTACTTC. Translating gives CATSDFRRQGRETQYF. The chain combines TRBV24-1 with TRBJ2-5; TRBD1 agrees at 7 bases. Germline CDR1 reads KGHDR; CDR2 reads SFDVKD. The CDR3 totals 16 residues. Trimming cost V 1 base and J 5 bases; bases outside gene matches: 9.